One and the same sample provided the 16 T cell receptor beta chains below, sequenced in a study of blood T cell repertoires in COVID-19. Data came from immunoSEQ multiplex PCR; TCRdb stores just in-frame clones and leaves some out. Of around 150,000 clones in the sample, about 80% are singletons; the top ten hold under 9%. The sample consisted of peripheral blood. The receptors come from a woman aged 40-49 years with COVID-19, enrolled during active disease.

This rearrangement joins TRBV3-1 (or the pseudogene TRBV3-2) to TRBJ1-6, with TRBD1 matching over 7 bases. The CDR3 consists of 14 residues. The V and J ends lost 4 bases and 7 bases, in that order; junction bases with no gene match: 4. The germline V gene has CDR1 LGHDT and CDR2 YNNKEL (reference sequence). CDR3 DNA: TGTGCCAGCAGCCTGGGACAGAGAAATTCACCCCTCCACTTT. Translation gives CASSLGQRNSPLHF.

The rearrangement links TRBV7-9 to TRBJ1-6, with 8 bases lining up with TRBD1. Trimming cost V 6 bases and J 7 bases; bases outside gene matches: 8. CDR3 length: 15 amino acids. Germline lookup yields CDR1 SEHNR and CDR2 FQNEAQ (reference sequence). CDR3 sequence (DNA): TGTGCCAGCAGTCGACAGGGGTTGGGGAATTCACCCCTCCACTTT. It is translated as CASSRQGLGNSPLHF. The complete variable domain, with remaining parts taken from reference TRBV7-9 and TRBJ1-6, reads DTGVSQNPRHKITKRGQNVTFRCDPISEHNRLYWYRQTLGQGPEFLTYFQNEAQLEKSRLLSDRFSAERPKGSFSTLEIQRTEQGDSAMYLCASSRQGLGNSPLHFGNGTRLTVT.

V gene TRBV7-9 combines with J gene TRBJ2-1, with 7 nucleotides matching TRBD2. There are 15 residues in the CDR3. V shed 3 bases and J 4 bases; nucleotides not matched to a gene: 6. Germline V gene sequence: CDR1 SEHNR, CDR2 FQNEAQ (reference sequence). The CDR3 here is CASSLTSRRYNEQFF. In DNA form, the CDR3 reads TGTGCCAGCAGCTTGACTAGCCGAAGGTACAATGAGCAGTTCTTC.

The chain employs TRBV7-3 and TRBJ2-2; TRBD1 matches 9 bases. Germline-derived CDR1 and CDR2 are SGHTA and FQGTGA. V lost 1 base and J lost 4; bases outside the gene matches: 7. The CDR3 covers 17 residues. The CDR3 spells CASSLIPGQGVTGELFF. The CDR3 region has the DNA TGTGCCAGCAGCTTAATTCCGGGACAGGGAGTCACCGGGGAGCTGTTTTTT.

J is TRBJ2-7 and V is TRBV10-1; TRBD2 matches at 8 bases. The CDR3 sequence is 14 residues long. Germline-derived CDR1 and CDR2 are WNHNN and SYGVQD (reference sequence). V lost 3 bases and J lost 3; bases outside the gene matches: 4. CDR3 residues: CASSDGGTSYEQYF. For the CDR3, the DNA is TGCGCCAGCAGTGATGGCGGGACTAGCTACGAGCAGTACTTC.

This clone was counted many times. A junction boundary mismatches the germline segment, possibly from a read error. The V call is TRBV11-2, the J call TRBJ2-7; 15 nucleotides match TRBD2. The CDR3 covers 14 residues. Germline assignment: CDR1 SGHAT and CDR2 FQNNGV. The DNA for the CDR3 is TGTGCCAGCAGCTTAGACCGAGGACTAGCGGGAGGGGAGTTC. Protein: CASSLDRGLAGGEF. The whole variable domain, filled in from reference TRBV11-2 and TRBJ2-7, reads EAGVAQSPRYKIIEKRQSVAFWCNPISGHATLYWYQQILGQGPKLLIQFQNNGVVDDSQLPKDRFSAERLKGVDSTLKIQPAKLEDSAVYLCASSLDRGLAGGEFGPGTRLTVT.

The V and J genes are TRBV9 and TRBJ1-1; TRBD1 is a possible D gene (6 bases). CDR3 length equals 15 residues. Per germline, CDR1 SGDLS and CDR2 YYNGEE. V lost 6 bases to trimming and J lost 0 bases, with 15 bases between them. CDR3 residues: CASTPRGDMNTEAFF. CDR3 in DNA: TGTGCCAGCACCCCCCGTGGGGACATGAACACTGAAGCTTTCTTT.

The chain links TRBV13 to TRBJ2-5; D uncertain. The CDR3 is made up of 13 amino acids. Trimming removed 3 bases from V and 4 bases from J, with 9 bases in between. From germline, CDR1 is PRHDT and CDR2 FYEKMQ (reference sequence). CDR3 loop: CASSFVGGETQYF. DNA for the CDR3: TGTGCCAGCAGCTTCGTTGGCGGAGAGACCCAGTACTTC.

The chain is built from TRBV5-5 and TRBJ2-7; 8 bases line up with TRBD1. Germline assignment: CDR1 SGHKS and CDR2 YYEKEE (reference sequence). V was clipped by 3 bases and J by 0 bases; unmatched bases: 2. This CDR3 is built from 14 residues. CDR3 DNA sequence: TGTGCCAGCAGCTCCGGGACAGGCTCCTACGAGCAGTACGTC. It specifies CASSSGTGSYEQYV.

The chain carries TRBV6-2 or TRBV6-3 and TRBJ1-5; 7 nucleotides match TRBD1. V lost 1 base, J lost 5 bases, and 11 bases stayed unmatched. Germline CDR1 reads MNHEY; CDR2 reads SVGEGT. This CDR3 is built from 17 residues. Here the CDR3 reads CASSYYDREPSYQPQHF. CDR3 coding DNA: TGTGCCAGCAGTTACTACGACAGGGAGCCCTCGTATCAGCCCCAGCATTTT.

The J gene is TRBJ2-2, the V gene TRBV28; TRBD2 is a possible D gene (6 bases). V gave up 4 bases and J gave up 0 bases, with 9 bases separating them. This CDR3 has 15 residues. Germline CDR1 is MDHEN and CDR2 is SYDVKM. The CDR3 here is CASSYGGANTGELFF. The CDR3 DNA follows: TGTGCCAGCAGTTATGGCGGGGCGAACACCGGGGAGCTGTTTTTT.

The rearrangement uses TRBV4-1 and TRBJ1-6; D is perhaps TRBD1 (5 bases). Trimming removed 4 bases from V and 6 bases from J, with 13 bases in between. CDR3 size: 15 residues. Per the germline V gene, CDR1 is MGHRA and CDR2 is YSYEKL. The CDR3 region is CASSLRQNPNSPLHF. CDR3 coding DNA: TGCGCCAGCAGCCTACGACAGAACCCTAATTCACCCCTCCACTTT.

V usage is TRBV3-1 (or the pseudogene TRBV3-2) and J usage is TRBJ1-5; maybe TRBD1 (5 bases). Germline-derived CDR1 and CDR2 are LGHDT and YNNKEL (reference sequence). The CDR3 contains 12 residues. Trimming left V 2 bases short and J 15 bases short, with 14 bases between. The CDR3 nucleotides are TGTGCCAGCAGCCAATCGAACGAGGGACTGCATTTT. Its protein product is CASSQSNEGLHF.

This clone appeared once. This chain joins TRBV5-8 and TRBJ2-1, with TRBD2 as a possible D gene (6 bases). The CDR3 length is 13 residues. V lost 0 bases and J lost 15, with 16 bases in between. Germline V lookup: CDR1 SGHTS, CDR2 YDEGEE. Here the CDR3 reads CASSLGGVGSLFF. The CDR3 region has the DNA TGTGCCAGCAGCTTGGGGGGGGTCGGGAGTTTGTTCTTC.

This rearrangement joins TRBV6-5 to TRBJ2-1; 7 bases fit TRBD2. The V and J ends lost 8 bases and 4 bases, in that order; junction bases with no gene match: 5. This CDR3 is built from 13 residues. Germline-derived CDR1 and CDR2 are MNHEY and SVGAGI. The CDR3 DNA is TGTGCCAGCGCTAGCGGACGATACAATGAGCAGTTCTTC. The encoded protein is CASASGRYNEQFF.

This rearrangement joins TRBV7-3 to TRBJ2-5; D ambiguous. V gave up 4 bases and J gave up 0 bases, with 6 bases separating them. Germline-derived CDR1 and CDR2 are SGHTA and FQGTGA. The CDR3 is 13 residues long. For the CDR3, the DNA is TGTGCCAGCAGCTACTCACACCAAGAGACCCAGTACTTC. Translating it yields CASSYSHQETQYF.